A single sample is the source of the 25 T cell receptor beta chains below, sequenced in a study of Ad26.COV2.S vaccination and SARS-CoV-2 variants. The assay was immunoSEQ multiplex PCR, and TCRdb's table has in-frame clones only and misses some. The repertoire includes around 250,000 clones, approximately 88% of them detected once, and just under 3% sits in the top ten. Treatment specified: around 19 received Ad26.COV2.S at low or high dose, single or two shots; 5 received placebo; per-sample allocation not given. It was on day 63 after the first vaccine or placebo injection that samples were taken. Here the sequenced sample was peripheral blood, taken in a trial of Ad26.COV2.S vaccine versus placebo. Source of these receptors: a person aged 18-65 years who received the Ad26.COV2.S COVID-19 vaccine or a placebo.

The rearrangement uses TRBV19 and TRBJ2-1; D perhaps matches TRBD2 (5 bases). V lost 3 bases to trimming and J lost 2 bases, with 26 bases between them. The CDR3 totals 20 residues. Per germline, CDR1 LNHDA and CDR2 SQIVND (reference sequence). CDR3 amino acids: CASSIERRGGTKTPYNEQFF. The CDR3 DNA is TGTGCCAGTAGTATCGAGAGAAGAGGAGGAACTAAAACTCCCTACAATGAGCAGTTCTTC.

The chain carries TRBV6-5 and TRBJ1-4; D perhaps matches TRBD1 (5 bases). The CDR3 has 14 residues. The germline V gene has CDR1 MNHEY and CDR2 SVGAGI. Deletions cut 6 bases from V and 7 bases from J, with 15 bases between. The CDR3 here is CASSPGPSGEKLFF. Written as DNA, the CDR3 is TGTGCCAGCAGCCCGGGGCCGTCGGGTGAAAAACTGTTTTTT.

The chain is built from TRBV4-1 and TRBJ1-1, with TRBD1 matching 9 bases. The CDR3 totals 22 residues. Trimming at V came to 2 bases and at J to 1 base, leaving 23 bases not matched to a gene. Germline CDR1 is MGHRA and CDR2 is YSYEKL. CDR3 residues: CASSQSSRGSGTGTRGNTEAFF. The CDR3 DNA reads as TGCGCCAGCAGCCAATCCTCGAGGGGCTCCGGGACAGGGACGCGGGGGAACACTGAAGCTTTCTTT.

The chain employs TRBV7-2 and TRBJ1-5, with TRBD1 matching 8 bases. The germline V gene encodes CDR1 SGHTA and CDR2 FQGNSA. V lost 5 bases to trimming and J lost 5 bases; unmatched junction nucleotides: 2. The CDR3 covers 13 residues. The CDR3 loop reads CASSGQGYQPQHF. The DNA for the CDR3 is TGTGCCAGCAGCGGACAGGGTTATCAGCCCCAGCATTTT.

The rearrangement links TRBV30 to TRBJ1-3; no clear D gene. CDR1 is GTSNPN, CDR2 SVGIG, per germline (reference sequence). V gave up 4 bases and J gave up 0 bases, with 10 bases separating them. The CDR3 extends over 14 amino acids. In DNA form, the CDR3 reads TGTGCCTGGACCGAGTTTATCTCTGGAAACACCATATATTTT. Translation gives CAWTEFISGNTIYF.

The rearrangement links TRBV4-1 to TRBJ2-5; the D is unclear. This CDR3 is built from 13 residues. V was pared by 1 base and J by 5 bases, with 8 bases between. Germline V CDR1 and CDR2: MGHRA, YSYEKL. CDR3 sequence: CASSQANGETQYF. As DNA, the CDR3 is TGCGCCAGCAGCCAAGCGAACGGGGAGACCCAGTACTTC.

This rearrangement joins TRBV6-5 to TRBJ1-2, with 10 nucleotides matching TRBD1. This CDR3 has 15 residues. The V and J ends lost 3 bases and 4 bases, in that order; junction bases with no gene match: 5. The germline V gene has CDR1 MNHEY and CDR2 SVGAGI. The CDR3 sequence: CASSYPTGGGYGYTF. The CDR3 DNA sequence: TGTGCCAGCAGTTATCCGACAGGGGGCGGCTATGGCTACACCTTC.

This chain joins TRBV19 and TRBJ2-1; 10 nucleotides agree with TRBD1. The CDR3 is 16 residues long. V lost 7 bases, J lost 5 bases, and 11 bases stayed unmatched. Germline CDR1 and CDR2: LNHDA and SQIVND (reference sequence). In DNA form, the CDR3 reads TGTGCCAGTAAGATAACCGGGACAGGGGAAAACAATGAGCAGTTCTTC. Translating gives CASKITGTGENNEQFF.

This sequence joins TRBV7-8 and TRBJ2-7; no clear D gene. CDR1 SGHVS and CDR2 FQNEAQ come from the germline V gene. Trimming stripped 1 base from V and 2 bases from J, with 9 bases between. The CDR3 runs 14 residues. This chain's CDR3 is CASSLDDRTYEQYV. In DNA, the CDR3 is TGTGCCAGCAGCTTAGATGACCGAACCTACGAGCAGTACGTC.

The chain recombines TRBV27 with TRBJ1-2; D remains unclear. The germline V gene encodes CDR1 MNHEY and CDR2 SMNVEV (reference sequence). The CDR3 loop spans 15 amino acids. V was shortened by 2 bases and J by 8 bases, with 18 bases between the two germline ends. The CDR3 DNA is TGTGCCAGCAGTTTAAGGATCGGGCGGAACGCAGGCTACACCTTC. Its translation: CASSLRIGRNAGYTF.

The chain is built from TRBV5-1 and TRBJ2-2, with D unresolved. This CDR3 spans 16 amino acids. Germline CDR1 and CDR2: SGHRS and YFSETQ. Between the trimmed V and J ends, which lost 2 bases and 0 bases, there was a span of 11 bases. CDR3 DNA: TGCGCCAGCAGCTTAAACAGACAAACGAACACCGGGGAGCTGTTTTTT. It is translated as CASSLNRQTNTGELFF.

This clone was counted a few times. The rearrangement links TRBV7-8 to TRBJ2-2, with 9 bases identical to TRBD1. The CDR3 runs to 17 residues. The ends lost 5 bases at V and 3 bases at J; junction bases unmatched: 10. The germline V gene has CDR1 SGHVS and CDR2 FQNEAQ. In nucleotides, the CDR3 is TGTGCCAGCAGCCGCCGGGGACAGGGTGTAGACACCGGGGAGCTGTTTTTT. The encoded protein is CASSRRGQGVDTGELFF. The complete variable domain, with remaining parts taken from reference TRBV7-8 and TRBJ2-2, reads GAGVSQSPRYKVAKRGQDVALRCDPISGHVSLFWYQQALGQGPEFLTYFQNEAQLDKSGLPSDRFFAERPEGSVSTLKIQRTQQEDSAVYLCASSRRGQGVDTGELFFGEGSRLTVL.

J is TRBJ2-1 and V is TRBV24-1; D is perhaps TRBD2 (6 bases). This CDR3 spans 13 amino acids. V was shortened by 3 bases and J by 9 bases, with 11 bases between the two germline ends. Germline V gene lookup returns CDR1 KGHDR and CDR2 SFDVKD. The CDR3: CATSDPGLPEQFF. DNA for the CDR3: TGTGCCACCAGTGATCCGGGACTTCCTGAGCAGTTCTTC.

The V gene is TRBV6-2 or TRBV6-3, the J gene TRBJ2-7; 7 nucleotides align to TRBD2. This CDR3 comprises 14 residues. Looked up from germline, CDR1 is MNHEY and CDR2 is SVGEGT. V trimming: 7 bases; J trimming: 3 bases; junction bases outside the gene matches: 9. Here the CDR3 DNA reads TGTGCCAGCACCCCCAGCGGGGCAAACTACGAGCAGTACTTC. Translated, it gives CASTPSGANYEQYF.

The rearrangement links TRBV6-2 or TRBV6-3 to TRBJ1-5, with a possible D match to TRBD1 (6 bases). In germline, CDR1 is MNHEY, CDR2 SVGEGT. V lost 3 bases and J lost 6, with 15 bases in between. This CDR3 has 15 amino acids. For the CDR3, the DNA is TGTGCCAGCAGTTATGGGGGCTTAGCTGTTCAGCCCCAGCATTTT. It encodes CASSYGGLAVQPQHF.

This CDR3 reads CASSQDNEQFF. Here the CDR3 DNA reads TGTGCCAGCAGCCAAGATAATGAGCAGTTCTTC. This sequence joins TRBV14 and TRBJ2-1; D unresolved. Trimming stripped 0 bases from V and 7 bases from J, with 1 base between. CDR1 and CDR2 from the germline V gene are SGHDN and FVKESK. This CDR3 is 11 amino acids long.

The V and J genes are TRBV20-1 and TRBJ2-7; 7 positions agree with TRBD1. The CDR3 is made up of 11 amino acids. The germline CDR1 and CDR2 sequences are DFQATT and SNEGSKA (reference sequence). With V trimmed by 5 bases and J by 4 bases, 2 bases remained unmatched. CDR3 sequence: CSAGDSYEQYV. CDR3 bases: TGCAGTGCTGGGGACAGTTACGAGCAGTACGTC.

This clone came up a few times. The rearrangement uses TRBV18 and TRBJ1-1, with 8 bases lining up with TRBD1. This CDR3 contains 17 residues. Unmatched junction bases numbered 10, after V lost 2 bases and J lost 2 bases. The germline CDR1 and CDR2 sequences are KGHSH and LQKENI. The CDR3 protein is CASSPWAGTGINTEAFF. The CDR3, as DNA: TGTGCCAGCTCACCATGGGCCGGGACAGGAATTAACACTGAAGCTTTCTTT.

The CDR3 here is CASSSGTDYNEQFF. CDR3 DNA sequence: TGTGCCAGCAGTTCCGGGACAGACTACAATGAGCAGTTCTTC. The chain carries TRBV6-6 and TRBJ2-1, with TRBD1 matching 7 bases. J lost 3 bases, V lost 4 bases, and 3 bases had no gene match. CDR3 length: 14 residues. Germline assignment: CDR1 MNHNY and CDR2 SVGAGI (reference sequence).

This clone was observed once. This chain connects TRBV5-4 to TRBJ2-2, with D perhaps assigned TRBD1 or TRBD2 (6 bases each). CDR3 length: 17 amino acids. Per the germline V gene, CDR1 is SGHNT and CDR2 is YYREEE (reference sequence). Between the trimmed V and J ends, which lost 4 bases and 4 bases, there was a span of 20 bases. The CDR3 sequence: CASSGGWGASGTGELFF. As DNA, the CDR3 is TGTGCCAGCAGCGGAGGGTGGGGGGCCTCTGGCACCGGGGAGCTGTTTTTT.

This clone has just one count. For the CDR3, the DNA is TGTGCCATCAGTGGGATGGGAGCTATGAACACTGAAGCTTTCTTT. The encoded protein is CAISGMGAMNTEAFF. The V and J genes are TRBV10-3 and TRBJ1-1; D gene unclear. From germline, CDR1 is ENHRY and CDR2 SYGVKD. The V gene lost 4 bases and the J gene lost 0 bases, with 12 bases spanning the gap. The CDR3 has 15 amino acids.

The V call is TRBV3-1 (or the pseudogene TRBV3-2), the J call TRBJ2-7; 14 bases match TRBD2. The trim removed 5 bases at V and 3 bases at J, leaving 9 bases unmatched. Germline assignment: CDR1 LGHDT and CDR2 YNNKEL (reference sequence). The CDR3 spans 17 residues. The chain's CDR3 is CASSKGLAGVTLYEQYV. The CDR3, as DNA: TGTGCCAGCAGCAAGGGACTAGCGGGAGTAACTCTCTACGAGCAGTACGTC.

The chain is built from TRBV6-5 and TRBJ2-3; perhaps TRBD2 as D (6 bases). The germline CDR1 and CDR2 sequences are MNHEY and SVGAGI. The V gene lost 2 bases and the J gene lost 2 bases, with 11 bases spanning the gap. The CDR3 extends over 15 amino acids. The CDR3 coding sequence is TGTGCCAGCAGTTACCACCGGGGGACCACAGATACGCAGTATTTT. The encoded protein is CASSYHRGTTDTQYF.

This chain connects TRBV4-2 to TRBJ2-6; D is possibly TRBD2 (6 bases). Germline CDR1 LGHNA, CDR2 YNFKEQ. With 0 bases removed from V and 2 bases from J, the gap between germline ends came to 14 bases. CDR3 size: 18 residues. The CDR3 loop reads CASSQDPVGGAGANVLTF. The CDR3 DNA follows: TGTGCCAGCAGCCAAGATCCCGTCGGGGGAGCTGGGGCCAACGTCCTGACTTTC.

This sequence joins TRBV6-4 and TRBJ2-5; the match to TRBD2 covers 13 bases. V trimming: 7 bases; J trimming: 4 bases; junction bases outside the gene matches: 9. This CDR3 is 16 amino acids long. Per the germline V gene, CDR1 is MRHNA and CDR2 is SNTAGT. The CDR3 is CASTMTSGGLRETQYF. As DNA, the CDR3 is TGTGCCAGCACCATGACTAGCGGGGGGCTCAGAGAGACCCAGTACTTC.